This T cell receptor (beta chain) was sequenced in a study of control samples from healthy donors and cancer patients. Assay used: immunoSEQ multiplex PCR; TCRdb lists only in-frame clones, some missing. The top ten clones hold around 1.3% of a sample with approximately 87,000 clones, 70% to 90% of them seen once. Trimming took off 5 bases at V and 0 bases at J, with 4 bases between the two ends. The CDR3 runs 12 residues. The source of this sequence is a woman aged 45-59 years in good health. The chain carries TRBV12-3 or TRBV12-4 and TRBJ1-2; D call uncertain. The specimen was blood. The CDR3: CASSRSNYGYTF. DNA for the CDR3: TGTGCCAGCAGTCGGTCTAACTATGGCTACACCTTC.